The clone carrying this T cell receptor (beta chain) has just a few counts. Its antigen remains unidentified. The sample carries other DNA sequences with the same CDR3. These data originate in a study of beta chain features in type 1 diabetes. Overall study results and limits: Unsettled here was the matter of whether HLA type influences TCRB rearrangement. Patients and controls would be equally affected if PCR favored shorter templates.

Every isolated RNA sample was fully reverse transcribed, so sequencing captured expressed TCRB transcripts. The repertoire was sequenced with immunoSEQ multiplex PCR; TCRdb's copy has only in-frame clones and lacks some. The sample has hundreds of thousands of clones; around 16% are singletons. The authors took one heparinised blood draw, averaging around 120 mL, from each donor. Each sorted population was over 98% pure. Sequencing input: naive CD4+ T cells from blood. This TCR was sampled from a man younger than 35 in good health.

CDR3 nucleotide sequence: TGCGCCAGCAGCTTGGTCGGACAGGGCTACAATGAGCAGTTCTTC. Its translation is CASSLVGQGYNEQFF. The chain employs TRBV5-1 and TRBJ2-1, with 8 bases identical to TRBD1. The CDR3 runs 15 residues. V shed 0 bases, J shed 3 bases, and the junction held 2 bases outside the gene matches. CDR1 SGHRS and CDR2 YFSETQ come from the germline V gene.